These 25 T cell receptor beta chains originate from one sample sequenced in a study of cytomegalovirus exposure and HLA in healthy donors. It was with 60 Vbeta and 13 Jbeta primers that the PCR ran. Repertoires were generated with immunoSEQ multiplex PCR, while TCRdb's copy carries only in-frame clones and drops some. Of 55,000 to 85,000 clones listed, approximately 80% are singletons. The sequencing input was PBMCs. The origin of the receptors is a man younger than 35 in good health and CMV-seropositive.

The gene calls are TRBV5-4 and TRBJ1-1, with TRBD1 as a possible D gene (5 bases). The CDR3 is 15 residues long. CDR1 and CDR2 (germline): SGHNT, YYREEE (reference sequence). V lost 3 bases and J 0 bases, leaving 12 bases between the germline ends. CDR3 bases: TGTGCCAGCAGCTCTGCGGACACTATGAACACTGAAGCTTTCTTT. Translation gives CASSSADTMNTEAFF.

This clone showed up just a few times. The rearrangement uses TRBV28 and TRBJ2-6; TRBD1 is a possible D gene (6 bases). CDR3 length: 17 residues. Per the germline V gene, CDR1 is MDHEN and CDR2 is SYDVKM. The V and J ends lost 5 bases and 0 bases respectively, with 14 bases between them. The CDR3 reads CASSPKTGSSGANVLTF. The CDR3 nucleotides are TGTGCCAGCAGTCCCAAGACAGGTTCCTCTGGGGCCAACGTCCTGACTTTC.

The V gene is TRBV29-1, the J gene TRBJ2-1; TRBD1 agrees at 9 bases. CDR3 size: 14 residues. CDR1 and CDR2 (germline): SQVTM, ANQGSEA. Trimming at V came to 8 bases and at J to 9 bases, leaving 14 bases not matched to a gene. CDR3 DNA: TGCAGCTTAAGTACGGGGACAGGGTGGGGTGAGCAGTTCTTC. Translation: CSLSTGTGWGEQFF.

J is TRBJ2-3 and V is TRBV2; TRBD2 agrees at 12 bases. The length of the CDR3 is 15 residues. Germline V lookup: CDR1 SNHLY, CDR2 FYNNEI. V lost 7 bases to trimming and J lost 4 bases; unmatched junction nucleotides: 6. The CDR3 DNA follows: TGTGCCAGCATCACCGGGACTAGCGGGCCAGATACGCAGTATTTT. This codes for CASITGTSGPDTQYF.

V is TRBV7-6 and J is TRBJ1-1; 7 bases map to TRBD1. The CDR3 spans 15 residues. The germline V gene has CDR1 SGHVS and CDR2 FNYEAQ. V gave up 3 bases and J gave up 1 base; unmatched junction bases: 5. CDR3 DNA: TGTGCCAGCAGCTTTGGCGCAGGGGGGAACACTGAAGCTTTCTTT. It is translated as CASSFGAGGNTEAFF.

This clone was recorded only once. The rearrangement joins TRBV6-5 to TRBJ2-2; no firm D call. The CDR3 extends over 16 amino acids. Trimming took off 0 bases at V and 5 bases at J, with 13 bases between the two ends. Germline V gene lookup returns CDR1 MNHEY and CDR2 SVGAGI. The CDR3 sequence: CASSYSTGSPTGELFF. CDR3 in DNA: TGTGCCAGCAGTTACTCTACCGGGTCTCCAACCGGGGAGCTGTTTTTT.

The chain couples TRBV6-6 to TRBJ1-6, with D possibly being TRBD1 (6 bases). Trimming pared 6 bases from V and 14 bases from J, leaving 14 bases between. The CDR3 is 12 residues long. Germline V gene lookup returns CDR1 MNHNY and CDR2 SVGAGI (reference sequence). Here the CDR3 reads CASSPQGITLHF. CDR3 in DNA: TGTGCCAGCAGCCCCCAGGGGATAACCCTCCACTTT.

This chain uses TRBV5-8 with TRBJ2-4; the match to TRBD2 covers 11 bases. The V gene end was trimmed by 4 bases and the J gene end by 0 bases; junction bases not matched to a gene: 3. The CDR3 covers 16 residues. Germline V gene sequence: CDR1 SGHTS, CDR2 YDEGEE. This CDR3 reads CASSRGTSGAKNIQYF. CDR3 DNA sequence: TGTGCCAGCAGCCGTGGGACTAGCGGAGCCAAAAACATTCAGTACTTC.

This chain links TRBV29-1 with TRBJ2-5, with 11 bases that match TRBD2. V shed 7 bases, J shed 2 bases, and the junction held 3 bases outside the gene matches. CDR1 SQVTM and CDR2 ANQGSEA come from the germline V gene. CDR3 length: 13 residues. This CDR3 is CSARLAGQETQYF. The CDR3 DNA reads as TGCAGCGCACGACTAGCGGGACAAGAGACCCAGTACTTC. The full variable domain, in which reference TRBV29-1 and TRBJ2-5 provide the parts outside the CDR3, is SAVISQKPSRDICQRGTSLTIQCQVDSQVTMMFWYRQQPGQSLTLIATANQGSEATYESGFVIDKFPISRPNLTFSTLTVSNMSPEDSSIYLCSARLAGQETQYFGPGTRLLVL.

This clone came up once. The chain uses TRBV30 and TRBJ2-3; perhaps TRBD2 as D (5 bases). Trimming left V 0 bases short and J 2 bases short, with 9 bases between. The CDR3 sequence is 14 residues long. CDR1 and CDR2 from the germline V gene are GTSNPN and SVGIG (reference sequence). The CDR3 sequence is CAWSVGSDTDTQYF. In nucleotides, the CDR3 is TGTGCCTGGAGTGTCGGTAGCGACACAGATACGCAGTATTTT.

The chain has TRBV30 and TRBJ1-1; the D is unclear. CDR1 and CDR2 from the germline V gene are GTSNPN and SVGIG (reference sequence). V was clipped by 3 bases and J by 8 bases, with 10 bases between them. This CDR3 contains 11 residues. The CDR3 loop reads CAWRSMGEAFF. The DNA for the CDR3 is TGTGCCTGGAGATCGATGGGCGAAGCTTTCTTT.

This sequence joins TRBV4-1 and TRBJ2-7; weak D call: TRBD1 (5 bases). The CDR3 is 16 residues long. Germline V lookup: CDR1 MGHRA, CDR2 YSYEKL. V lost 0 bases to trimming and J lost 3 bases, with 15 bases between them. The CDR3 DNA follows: TGCGCCAGCAGCCAAGAGGGGCCAGGGATGTACTACGAGCAGTACTTC. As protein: CASSQEGPGMYYEQYF.

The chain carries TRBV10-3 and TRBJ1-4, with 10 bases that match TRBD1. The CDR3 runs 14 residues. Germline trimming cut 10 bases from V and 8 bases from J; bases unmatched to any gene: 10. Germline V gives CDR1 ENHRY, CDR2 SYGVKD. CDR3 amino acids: CATSMTGGEEKLFF. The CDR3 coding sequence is TGTGCCACATCGATGACAGGGGGCGAAGAAAAACTGTTTTTT.

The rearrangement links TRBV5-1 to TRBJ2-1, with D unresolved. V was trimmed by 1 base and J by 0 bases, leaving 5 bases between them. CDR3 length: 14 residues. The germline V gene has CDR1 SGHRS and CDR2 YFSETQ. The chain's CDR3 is CASSLSSSYNEQFF. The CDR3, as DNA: TGCGCCAGCAGCTTGTCCAGCTCCTACAATGAGCAGTTCTTC. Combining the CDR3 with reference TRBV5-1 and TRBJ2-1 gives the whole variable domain KAGVTQTPRYLIKTRGQQVTLSCSPISGHRSVSWYQQTPGQGLQFLFEYFSETQRNKGNFPGRFSGRQFSNSRSEMNVSTLELGDSALYLCASSLSSSYNEQFFGPGTRLTVL.

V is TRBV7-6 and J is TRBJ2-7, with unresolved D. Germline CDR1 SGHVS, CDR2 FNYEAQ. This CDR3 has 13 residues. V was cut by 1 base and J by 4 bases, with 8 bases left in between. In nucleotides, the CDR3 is TGTGCCAGCAGCTTAGATGGCAGATACGAGCAGTACTTC. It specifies CASSLDGRYEQYF.

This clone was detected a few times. The CDR3 DNA sequence: TGTGCCAGCAGCCGAATAGGGGGCATCTATGGCTACACCTTC. Its protein is CASSRIGGIYGYTF. The chain recombines TRBV6-5 with TRBJ1-2, with TRBD1 matching 7 bases. In germline, CDR1 is MNHEY, CDR2 SVGAGI. V was pared by 6 bases and J by 4 bases, with 8 bases of the junction left unmatched. The CDR3 is made up of 14 amino acids.

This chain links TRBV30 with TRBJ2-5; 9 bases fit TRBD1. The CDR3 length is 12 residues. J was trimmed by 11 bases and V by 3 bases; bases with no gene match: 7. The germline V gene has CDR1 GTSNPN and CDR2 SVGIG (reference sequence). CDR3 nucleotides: TGTGCCTGGAGACAGGGACAGGGCAAGCAGTACTTC. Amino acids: CAWRQGQGKQYF.

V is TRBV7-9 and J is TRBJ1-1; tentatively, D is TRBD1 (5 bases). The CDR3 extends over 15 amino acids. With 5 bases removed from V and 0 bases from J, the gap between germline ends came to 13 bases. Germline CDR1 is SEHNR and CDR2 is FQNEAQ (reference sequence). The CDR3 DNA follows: TGTGCCAGCAGCCCGTGGGGGGAAGTGAACACTGAAGCTTTCTTT. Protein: CASSPWGEVNTEAFF.

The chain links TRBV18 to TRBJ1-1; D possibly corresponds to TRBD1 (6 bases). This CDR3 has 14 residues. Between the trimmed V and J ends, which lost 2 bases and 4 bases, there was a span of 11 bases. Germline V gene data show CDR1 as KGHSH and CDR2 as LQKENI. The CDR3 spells CASSPLTGLTEAFF. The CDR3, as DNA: TGTGCCAGCTCACCATTAACAGGGCTCACTGAAGCTTTCTTT.

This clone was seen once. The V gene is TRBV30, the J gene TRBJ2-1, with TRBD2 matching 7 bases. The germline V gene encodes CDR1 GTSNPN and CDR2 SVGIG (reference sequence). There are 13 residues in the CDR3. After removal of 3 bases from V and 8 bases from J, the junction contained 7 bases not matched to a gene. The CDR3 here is CAWSPRREDEQFF. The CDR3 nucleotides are TGTGCCTGGAGCCCGCGTCGGGAGGATGAGCAGTTCTTC. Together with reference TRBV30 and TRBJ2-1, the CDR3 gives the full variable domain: SQTIHQWPATLVQPVGSPLSLECTVEGTSNPNLYWYRQAAGRGLQLLFYSVGIGQISSEVPQNLSASRPQDRQFILSSKKLLLSDSGFYLCAWSPRREDEQFFGPGTRLTVL.

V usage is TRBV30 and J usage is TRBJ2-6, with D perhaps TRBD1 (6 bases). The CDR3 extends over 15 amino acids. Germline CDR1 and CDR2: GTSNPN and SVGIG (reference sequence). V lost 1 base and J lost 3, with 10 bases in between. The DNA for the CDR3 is TGTGCCTGGAGTGGCGGCAGGGGTGGGGCCAACGTCCTGACTTTC. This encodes CAWSGGRGGANVLTF.

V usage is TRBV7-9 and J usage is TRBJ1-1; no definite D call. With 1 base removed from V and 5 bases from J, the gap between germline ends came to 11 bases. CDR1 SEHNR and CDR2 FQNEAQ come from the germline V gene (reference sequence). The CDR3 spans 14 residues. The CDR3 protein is CASSLDGEWTEAFF. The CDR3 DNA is TGTGCCAGCAGCTTAGACGGGGAATGGACTGAAGCTTTCTTT.

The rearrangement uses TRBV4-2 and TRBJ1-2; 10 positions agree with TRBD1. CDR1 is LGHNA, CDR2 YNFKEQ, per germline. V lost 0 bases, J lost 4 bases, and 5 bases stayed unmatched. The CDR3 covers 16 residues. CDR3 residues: CASSQDQTGGSYGYTF. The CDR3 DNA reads TGTGCCAGCAGCCAAGATCAGACAGGGGGCAGCTATGGCTACACCTTC.

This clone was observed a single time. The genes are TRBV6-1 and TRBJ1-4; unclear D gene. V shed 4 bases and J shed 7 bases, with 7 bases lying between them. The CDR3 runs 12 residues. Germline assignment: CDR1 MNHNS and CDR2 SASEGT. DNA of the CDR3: TGTGCCAGCAGTGTCCGGAGTGAAAAACTGTTTTTT. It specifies CASSVRSEKLFF.

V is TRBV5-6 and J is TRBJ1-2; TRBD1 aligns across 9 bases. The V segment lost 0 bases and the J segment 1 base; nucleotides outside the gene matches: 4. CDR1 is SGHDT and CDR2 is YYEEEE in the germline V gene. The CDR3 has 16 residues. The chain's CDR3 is CASSLAATGGNYGYTF. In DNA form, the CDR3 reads TGTGCCAGCAGCTTGGCGGCGACAGGGGGTAACTATGGCTACACCTTC.